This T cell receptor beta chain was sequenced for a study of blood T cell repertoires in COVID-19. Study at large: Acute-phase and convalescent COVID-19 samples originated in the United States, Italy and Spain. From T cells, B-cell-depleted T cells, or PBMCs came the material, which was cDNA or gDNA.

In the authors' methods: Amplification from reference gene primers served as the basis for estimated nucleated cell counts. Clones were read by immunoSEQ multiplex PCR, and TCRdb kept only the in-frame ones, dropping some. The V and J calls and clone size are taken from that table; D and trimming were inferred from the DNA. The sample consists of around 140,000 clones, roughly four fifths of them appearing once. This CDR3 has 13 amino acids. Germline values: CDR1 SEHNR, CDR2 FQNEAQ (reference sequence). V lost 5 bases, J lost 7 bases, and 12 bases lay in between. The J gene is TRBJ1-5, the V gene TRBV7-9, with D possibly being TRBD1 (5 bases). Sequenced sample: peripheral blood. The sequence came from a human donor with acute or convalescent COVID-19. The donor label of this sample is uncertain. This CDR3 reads CASSPWGDQPQHF. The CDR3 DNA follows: TGTGCCAGCAGCCCATGGGGGGACCAGCCCCAGCATTTT.